This TCR beta chain was recorded in a study of identical twins. Germline CDR1 reads SNHLY; CDR2 reads FYNNEI. CDR3 length equals 12 residues. V was clipped by 6 bases and J by 0 bases, with 5 bases between them. Each CDR3 protein is one row after TCRdb ran MiXCR on the 5' RACE reads. This sample has 200,000 to 250,000 distinct CDR3 sequences, with 6.5% found just once. A further study also used this sample, focusing on T cells expressing NK-cell markers. Turning to that study: Nothing established the HCMV specificity of expanded NKG2C+ T cell clones.

The gene calls are TRBV2 and TRBJ1-1; D gene ambiguous. The receptor's source is a woman in her late teens or twenties in good health. Input material: CD8+ T cells sorted from blood. Here the CDR3 DNA reads TGTGCCAGCAGGGGCATGAACACTGAAGCTTTCTTT. Protein sequence: CASRGMNTEAFF.